A single sample gave rise to the 6 T cell receptor beta chains below, sequenced in a study of regulatory T cells in long-lasting Graves disease. Relying on iRepertoire HTBI primers and Arm-PCR of CDR3 regions, the team built TCR beta libraries. TCRdb analysed the multiplex PCR reads with MiXCR anew, one entry per CDR3 protein. Of roughly 700,000 distinct CDR3 sequences in the sample, approximately 31% were seen once. Noted time point: persistent/refractory GD, antithyroid drugs over 5 years with positive TRAb. From RNA extracted from PBMCs, the TCR library was made. The starting material was peripheral blood mononuclear cells (PBMCs), obtained when the disease was refractory, from a patient treated with antithyroid drugs. Receptors originate from a female donor with Graves disease.

This chain joins TRBV7-9 and TRBJ1-1; D is uncertain. Germline CDR1 is SEHNR and CDR2 is FQNEAQ (reference sequence). The CDR3 is 12 amino acids. Trimming cost V 1 base and J 10 bases, with 10 bases left between them. This CDR3 reads CASSLEVPGAFF. The CDR3 DNA sequence: TGTGCCAGCAGCTTAGAGGTCCCGGGAGCTTTCTTT.

There are many counts of this clonotype. The gene calls are TRBV2 and TRBJ2-7, with D unclear. CDR3 length equals 11 residues. CDR1 and CDR2 from the germline V gene are SNHLY and FYNNEI. V lost 4 bases, J lost 0 bases, and 1 base lay in between. The CDR3 is CASSGSYEQYF. DNA for the CDR3: TGTGCCAGCAGTGGCTCCTACGAGCAGTACTTC.

The rearrangement links TRBV5-1 to TRBJ1-1; D gene ambiguous. Germline CDR1 reads SGHRS; CDR2 reads YFSETQ. CDR3 size: 14 residues. V gave up 0 bases and J gave up 1 base, with 7 bases separating them. CDR3: CASSLATTNTEAFF. For the CDR3, the DNA is TGCGCCAGCAGCTTGGCTACAACGAACACTGAAGCTTTCTTT.

The table lists this clonotype with a count of one. This chain connects TRBV18 to TRBJ1-5; D is perhaps TRBD1 (5 bases). V was clipped by 3 bases and J by 5 bases, with 17 bases between them. This CDR3 region has 16 residues. Germline V CDR1 and CDR2: KGHSH, LQKENI. The CDR3 DNA reads as TGTGCCAGCTCACCGGGCGCAGGGAGATCTGATCAGCCCCAGCATTTT. Protein product: CASSPGAGRSDQPQHF.

This clonotype was detected a few times. This chain connects TRBV7-8 to TRBJ1-4, with 9 positions matching TRBD1. This CDR3 comprises 15 residues. V shed 1 base and J 12 bases; nucleotides not matched to a gene: 9. Per germline, CDR1 SGHVS and CDR2 FQNEAQ. The chain's CDR3 is CASSLGGQGGGELFF. The CDR3 coding sequence is TGTGCCAGCAGCTTAGGGGGACAGGGTGGAGGAGAACTGTTTTTT. Filled out from reference TRBV7-8 and TRBJ1-4, the complete variable domain reads GAGVSQSPRYKVAKRGQDVALRCDPISGHVSLFWYQQALGQGPEFLTYFQNEAQLDKSGLPSDRFFAERPEGSVSTLKIQRTQQEDSAVYLCASSLGGQGGGELFFGSGTQLSVL.

V gene TRBV20-1 combines with J gene TRBJ1-1, with 7 bases identical to TRBD1. Germline lookup yields CDR1 DFQATT and CDR2 SNEGSKA (reference sequence). V gave up 6 bases and J gave up 2 bases; unmatched junction bases: 18. This CDR3 is 17 amino acids long. The CDR3 protein is CSALPGGGQWKNTEAFF. In DNA form, the CDR3 reads TGCAGTGCCCTCCCGGGGGGGGGACAGTGGAAAAACACTGAAGCTTTCTTT.